These 14 T cell receptor beta chains share one sample of origin, sequenced in a study of shared clonotypes between healthy human individuals. The method was immunoSEQ multiplex PCR; TCRdb's version includes in-frame clones alone and lacks a portion of them. Of 600,000 to 750,000 clones listed, about 90% are singletons. The specimen was memory CD8+ T cells from PBMCs. Indicated subset: CD45RO+ cells pooled with CCR7-negative TemRA cells. The source is a man younger than 30 in good health. Some clones in this sample may be carry-over from other donors' samples.

The chain has TRBV27 and TRBJ1-5; the D gene is possibly TRBD1 (5 bases). Germline CDR1 and CDR2: MNHEY and SMNVEV (reference sequence). The CDR3 sequence is 14 residues long. The ends were cut back, 5 bases at V and 3 bases at J, with 11 bases in the middle. The CDR3 spells CASSDRGNNQPQHF. The CDR3 coding sequence is TGTGCCAGCAGTGACAGAGGGAACAATCAGCCCCAGCATTTT.

CDR3 in amino acids: CASSNRDSNQPQHF. CDR3 DNA sequence: TGTGCCAGCAGTAACCGGGACAGCAATCAGCCCCAGCATTTT. The rearrangement links TRBV2 to TRBJ1-5, with a tentative D call TRBD1 (5 bases). CDR1 and CDR2 from the germline V gene are SNHLY and FYNNEI. There are 14 residues in the CDR3. V was shortened by 5 bases and J by 1 base, with 9 bases between the two germline ends.

In its sample, this clone was seen once. Other DNA sequences in this sample translate to the same CDR3. CDR3 residues: CASSLGGWNQPQHF. The CDR3 DNA sequence: TGTGCCAGCAGTTTGGGGGGTTGGAATCAGCCCCAGCATTTT. The V gene is TRBV27, the J gene TRBJ1-5, with TRBD1 as a possible D gene (5 bases). Looked up from germline, CDR1 is MNHEY and CDR2 is SMNVEV (reference sequence). This CDR3 contains 14 residues. V gave up 3 bases and J gave up 4 bases, with 10 bases separating them.

This clone showed up just once. At the DNA level, this CDR3 is encoded by other sequences in the same sample as well. The V call is TRBV11-2, the J call TRBJ2-7; 9 bases map to TRBD1. In germline, CDR1 is SGHAT, CDR2 FQNNGV. J gave up 4 bases and V 3 bases, and 4 bases lay outside the gene matches. The CDR3 runs 14 residues. CDR3 sequence (DNA): TGTGCCAGCAGCTTGGGGACAGGGAGATACGAGCAGTACTTC. Protein sequence: CASSLGTGRYEQYF.

V gene TRBV7-6 combines with J gene TRBJ2-7; possible D gene TRBD1, 5 bases. Trimming removed 2 bases from V and 4 bases from J, with 15 bases in between. The germline CDR1 and CDR2 sequences are SGHVS and FNYEAQ. There are 15 residues in the CDR3. In DNA, the CDR3 is TGTGCCAGCAGCTTACTTTACGCCCAGGGATACGAGCAGTACTTC. It codes for CASSLLYAQGYEQYF.

CDR3 sequence (DNA): TGTGCCAGCAGTCCTATCACTAGCGGGATTTTTCGAATCCACGAGCAGTACTTC. Translating gives CASSPITSGIFRIHEQYF. The J gene is TRBJ2-7, the V gene TRBV28; 10 bases agree with TRBD2. With 5 bases clipped from V and 5 bases from J, the junction kept 18 bases outside the gene matches. The CDR3 extends over 18 amino acids. Per germline, CDR1 MDHEN and CDR2 SYDVKM.

The chain uses TRBV27 and TRBJ2-1; 10 bases line up with TRBD2. This CDR3 is 15 amino acids long. With 2 bases clipped from V and 3 bases from J, the junction kept 1 base outside the gene matches. CDR1 and CDR2 from the germline V gene are MNHEY and SMNVEV (reference sequence). The CDR3 DNA follows: TGTGCCAGCAGTTTAACTAGCGGGAACTACAATGAGCAGTTCTTC. This translates into CASSLTSGNYNEQFF.

J is TRBJ2-7 and V is TRBV27; 8 bases align to TRBD2. Losses at the gene ends were 3 bases for V and 5 bases for J; bases not matched to a gene: 6. The CDR3 length is 14 residues. In germline, CDR1 is MNHEY, CDR2 SMNVEV (reference sequence). CDR3 loop: CASSFFGGVDEQYF. The CDR3 DNA sequence: TGTGCCAGCAGTTTTTTCGGGGGGGTCGACGAGCAGTACTTC.

The V and J genes are TRBV7-2 and TRBJ1-1; TRBD1 is a possible D gene (5 bases). CDR1 and CDR2 (germline): SGHTA, FQGNSA. V lost 4 bases to trimming and J lost 4 bases, with 16 bases between them. This CDR3 has 15 amino acids. The CDR3 region is CASSYRGPESTEAFF. For the CDR3, the DNA is TGTGCCAGCAGCTACCGGGGCCCCGAGAGCACTGAAGCTTTCTTT.

V and J are TRBV20-1 and TRBJ2-1; TRBD2 is a possible D gene (5 bases). V gave up 5 bases and J gave up 10 bases, with 9 bases separating them. Looked up from germline, CDR1 is DFQATT and CDR2 is SNEGSKA (reference sequence). The CDR3 covers 10 residues. The CDR3 loop is CSALRGEQFF. The DNA of the CDR3 is TGCAGTGCTCTGCGCGGGGAGCAGTTCTTC.

In its sample, this clone was seen once. The rearrangement joins TRBV28 to TRBJ2-7, with D uncertain. The CDR3 loop spans 12 amino acids. Looked up from germline, CDR1 is MDHEN and CDR2 is SYDVKM. The ends were cut back, 2 bases at V and 7 bases at J, with 9 bases in the middle. In nucleotides, the CDR3 is TGTGCCAGCAGTTTAGTCCCTCGGGAGCAGTACTTC. This translates into CASSLVPREQYF.

J is TRBJ1-5 and V is TRBV6-6; weak D call: TRBD1 (5 bases). The V end was cut by 0 bases, the J end by 5 bases, with 11 bases between. This CDR3 spans 15 amino acids. CDR1 and CDR2 (germline): MNHNY, SVGAGI (reference sequence). The CDR3 nucleotides are TGTGCCAGCAGTTACTCCGGGCAGGGAGATCAGCCCCAGCATTTT. Translated, it gives CASSYSGQGDQPQHF.

The gene calls are TRBV4-1 and TRBJ2-1, with TRBD1 matching 7 bases. The CDR3 has 13 residues. Unmatched junction bases numbered 4, after V lost 3 bases and J lost 8 bases. Germline V gene data show CDR1 as MGHRA and CDR2 as YSYEKL. The CDR3 DNA reads TGCGCCAGCAGCCACCAGGGGGTAGATGAGCAGTTCTTC. It encodes CASSHQGVDEQFF.

V usage is TRBV7-9 and J usage is TRBJ2-7, with 7 positions matching TRBD1. Germline assignment: CDR1 SEHNR and CDR2 FQNEAQ (reference sequence). V dropped 5 bases and J dropped 4; count of bases not matched to a gene: 11. This CDR3 has 15 amino acids. The CDR3: CASSQRDSPRYEQYF. CDR3 DNA sequence: TGTGCCAGCAGCCAACGGGACAGCCCGAGATACGAGCAGTACTTC. Complete variable domain (other parts from reference TRBV7-9 and TRBJ2-7): DTGVSQNPRHKITKRGQNVTFRCDPISEHNRLYWYRQTLGQGPEFLTYFQNEAQLEKSRLLSDRFSAERPKGSFSTLEIQRTEQGDSAMYLCASSQRDSPRYEQYFGPGTRLTVT.